This passage covers 12 T cell receptor beta chains from one sample sequenced in a study of cytomegalovirus exposure and HLA in healthy donors. PCR used 60 Vbeta primers and 13 Jbeta primers. Clones were read by immunoSEQ multiplex PCR, and TCRdb kept only the in-frame ones, dropping some. This table holds some 48,000 clones, around 82% found once. The sample taken for sequencing was PBMCs. All receptors come from a man in his thirties or forties in good health and CMV-seropositive.

The chain is built from TRBV11-2 and TRBJ1-6; TRBD1 agrees at 8 bases. The CDR3 consists of 14 residues. Trimming removed 6 bases from V and 8 bases from J; junction bases left unmatched: 6. Looked up from germline, CDR1 is SGHAT and CDR2 is FQNNGV. The CDR3 loop reads CASRLQGEHSPLHF. DNA of the CDR3: TGTGCCAGCAGATTACAGGGGGAACATTCACCCCTCCACTTT.

This clone was found once. Relative to the germline gene, one junction end is altered; a read error may explain this. The chain is built from TRBV7-6 and TRBJ2-3; a weak D match, TRBD2 (6 bases). This CDR3 is 14 amino acids long. Germline loops: CDR1 SGHVS, CDR2 FNYEAQ. The CDR3 protein is CASSLRGSIDTQYF. The CDR3 nucleotides are TGTGCCAGCAGCTTACGGGGGAGCATAGATACGCAGTATTTT. Using reference TRBV7-6 and TRBJ2-3 for the parts outside the CDR3, the full variable domain is GAGVSQSPRYKVTKRGQDVALRCDPISGHVSLYWYRQALGQGPEFLTYFNYEAQQDKSGLPNDRFSAERPEGSISTLTIQRTEQRDSAMYRCASSLRGSIDTQYFGPGTRLTVL.

The genes are TRBV7-9 and TRBJ2-1; TRBD1 agrees at 7 bases. The V and J ends lost 4 bases and 14 bases, in that order; junction bases with no gene match: 14. Germline assignment: CDR1 SEHNR and CDR2 FQNEAQ (reference sequence). There are 14 residues in the CDR3. CDR3 loop: CASSSLMDRTAEFF. As DNA, the CDR3 is TGTGCCAGCAGCTCCCTCATGGACAGGACAGCTGAGTTCTTC.

This chain uses TRBV19 with TRBJ2-7; TRBD2 matches at 8 bases. This CDR3 comprises 14 residues. With 10 bases clipped from V and 0 bases from J, the junction kept 8 bases outside the gene matches. Germline V CDR1 and CDR2: LNHDA, SQIVND (reference sequence). The chain's CDR3 is CATQTSGTSYEQYF. The CDR3 DNA reads as TGTGCCACACAAACTAGCGGAACCTCCTACGAGCAGTACTTC.

The DNA of the CDR3 is TGTGCCAGCAGTTCATCGACAGGGAATTCACCCCTCCACTTT. Amino acids: CASSSSTGNSPLHF. This chain links TRBV28 with TRBJ1-6; 7 bases map to TRBD1. CDR1 is MDHEN, CDR2 SYDVKM, per germline. The trim removed 4 bases at V and 7 bases at J, leaving 4 bases unmatched. CDR3 length: 14 residues.

This chain links TRBV29-1 with TRBJ1-1, with 7 bases lining up with TRBD1. The J segment lost 0 bases and the V segment lost 4 bases, leaving 5 bases of the junction unmatched. Germline CDR1 reads SQVTM; CDR2 reads ANQGSEA. This CDR3 is built from 14 residues. The CDR3 here is CSVGQGELNTEAFF. CDR3 coding DNA: TGCAGCGTTGGTCAGGGGGAATTGAACACTGAAGCTTTCTTT.

This rearrangement joins TRBV7-9 to TRBJ2-4, with 7 bases fitting TRBD2. Per germline, CDR1 SEHNR and CDR2 FQNEAQ (reference sequence). The CDR3 spans 11 residues. Germline trimming cut 8 bases from V and 10 bases from J; bases unmatched to any gene: 5. CDR3 nucleotide sequence: TGTGCCAGCGGGGGGGACCTGATTCAGTACTTC. Amino acid sequence: CASGGDLIQYF. Drawing the rest from reference TRBV7-9 and TRBJ2-4, the complete variable domain is DTGVSQNPRHKITKRGQNVTFRCDPISEHNRLYWYRQTLGQGPEFLTYFQNEAQLEKSRLLSDRFSAERPKGSFSTLEIQRTEQGDSAMYLCASGGDLIQYFGAGTRLSVL.

The rearrangement links TRBV29-1 to TRBJ2-1; maybe TRBD1 (5 bases). Trimming removed 6 bases at V and 9 bases at J, with 9 bases between. Germline loops: CDR1 SQVTM, CDR2 ANQGSEA. The CDR3 covers 10 residues. CDR3 bases: TGCAGCGTCCGTCAGGGTGAGCAGTTCTTC. Translated, it gives CSVRQGEQFF.

This clone turned up a few times. The chain recombines TRBV4-1 with TRBJ1-5, with 11 bases identical to TRBD1. The CDR3 is made up of 16 amino acids. Germline CDR1 MGHRA, CDR2 YSYEKL. V lost 1 base to trimming and J lost 6 bases; unmatched junction nucleotides: 5. CDR3 DNA sequence: TGCGCCAGCAGCCAAGGGGACAGGGGGATTCGTCAGCCCCAGCATTTT. Protein product: CASSQGDRGIRQPQHF.

V is TRBV30 and J is TRBJ1-5; 7 bases map to TRBD1. Germline CDR1 is GTSNPN and CDR2 is SVGIG (reference sequence). The CDR3 has 13 residues. The V segment lost 5 bases and the J segment 0 bases; nucleotides outside the gene matches: 1. CDR3 sequence: CAWGQDSNQPQHF. The CDR3 bases are TGTGCCTGGGGACAGGATAGCAATCAGCCCCAGCATTTT.

This clone is termed medium-sized. The chain couples TRBV7-3 to TRBJ2-1, with 7 bases that match TRBD1. The CDR3 covers 14 residues. Germline loops: CDR1 SGHTA, CDR2 FQGTGA. V shed 6 bases, J shed 3 bases, and the junction held 5 bases outside the gene matches. For the CDR3, the DNA is TGTGCCAGCAGAGATACAGGGGTCTACAATGAGCAGTTCTTC. Translated, it gives CASRDTGVYNEQFF.

The DNA of the CDR3 is TGTGCCAGCAGCCCTCGGACTAGCTACGAGCAGTACTTC. Translation gives CASSPRTSYEQYF. The V call is TRBV7-6, the J call TRBJ2-7; 7 bases fit TRBD2. CDR1 and CDR2 from the germline V gene are SGHVS and FNYEAQ. This CDR3 contains 13 residues. Losses at the gene ends were 5 bases for V and 3 bases for J; bases not matched to a gene: 4. Based on the CDR3 plus reference TRBV7-6 and TRBJ2-7, the full variable domain is GAGVSQSPRYKVTKRGQDVALRCDPISGHVSLYWYRQALGQGPEFLTYFNYEAQQDKSGLPNDRFSAERPEGSISTLTIQRTEQRDSAMYRCASSPRTSYEQYFGPGTRLTVT.